Listed below are T cell receptor beta chains from one sample, sequenced in a study of cytomegalovirus exposure and HLA in healthy donors. The data were produced by immunoSEQ multiplex PCR, yet TCRdb's version contains in-frame clones alone and is incomplete. This sample has about 110,000 clones, with around 80% found just once. The sequenced sample consisted of PBMCs. All receptors come from a man in his thirties or forties in good health and CMV-seropositive. CDR3s leave out the opening cysteine and the closing phenylalanine or tryptophan.

j_call: TRBJ2-7; v_call: TRBV30; cdr3_aa: AWSAPTRFYEQY
j_call: TRBJ1-2; v_call: TRBV7-3; cdr3_aa: ASSQGQGSGYT
j_call: TRBJ1-4; v_call: TRBV6-1; cdr3_aa: ASSESNTYPATNEKLF
j_call: TRBJ1-1; v_call: TRBV25-1; cdr3_aa: ASSPLHLKGVNTEAF
j_call: TRBJ2-7; v_call: TRBV7-9; cdr3_aa: AGRAGLTYEQY
j_call: TRBJ2-7; v_call: TRBV10-3; cdr3_aa: AISGGNGPYEQY
j_call: TRBJ1-1; v_call: TRBV21-1; cdr3_aa: ASSKVWRGLNTEAF
j_call: TRBJ2-1; v_call: TRBV6-6; cdr3_aa: ASSLGDRDNEQF
j_call: TRBJ2-3; v_call: TRBV13; cdr3_aa: ASSSRQGTAQGSGSTDTQY
j_call: TRBJ2-6; v_call: TRBV19; cdr3_aa: ASSIEGAGLVGANVLT
j_call: TRBJ2-7; v_call: TRBV7-2; cdr3_aa: ASSPPSGTASYEQY
j_call: TRBJ2-3; v_call: TRBV7-3; cdr3_aa: ASSNLAGRTDTQY
j_call: TRBJ2-6; v_call: TRBV7-8; cdr3_aa: ASSLAPSSGLSSGANVLT
j_call: TRBJ2-2; v_call: TRBV9; cdr3_aa: ASGTSGNTGELF
j_call: TRBJ2-3; v_call: TRBV5-6; cdr3_aa: ASSPTERGGPTDTQY
j_call: TRBJ1-3; v_call: TRBV10-3; cdr3_aa: AISESTGAGNTIY
j_call: TRBJ2-5; v_call: TRBV10-1; cdr3_aa: ASSEGTNQETQY
j_call: TRBJ2-4; v_call: TRBV10-3; cdr3_aa: AISDNSGGALDIQY
j_call: TRBJ1-1; v_call: TRBV13; cdr3_aa: ASSLEGADTEAF
j_call: TRBJ1-4; v_call: TRBV28; cdr3_aa: ASNVRGQGDGNEKLF
j_call: TRBJ2-3; v_call: TRBV5-1; cdr3_aa: ASSLYAGGRTDTQY
j_call: TRBJ2-7; v_call: TRBV5-1; cdr3_aa: ASSLAGSYEQY
j_call: TRBJ1-1; v_call: TRBV5-1; cdr3_aa: ASRMEGATEAF
j_call: TRBJ2-5; v_call: TRBV6-5; cdr3_aa: ASRRLAAPQETQY
j_call: TRBJ2-3; v_call: TRBV14; cdr3_aa: ATSRGFTDTQY
j_call: TRBJ2-1; v_call: TRBV6-4; cdr3_aa: ASSDREGIDEQF
j_call: TRBJ2-1; v_call: TRBV27; cdr3_aa: ASSLNGGSYRNNEQF
j_call: TRBJ2-5; v_call: TRBV7-9; cdr3_aa: ASSLTWRDREGETQY
j_call: TRBJ1-4; v_call: TRBV14; cdr3_aa: ASSQSTGLNQKLF
j_call: TRBJ1-2; v_call: TRBV28; cdr3_aa: ASTFDRANYGYT
j_call: TRBJ2-3; v_call: TRBV14; cdr3_aa: ASRKTGAILTDTQY
j_call: TRBJ1-1; v_call: TRBV19; cdr3_aa: ACKRGTMNTEAF
j_call: TRBJ2-3; v_call: TRBV4-2; cdr3_aa: ASSPSLRITDTQY
j_call: TRBJ1-5; v_call: TRBV7-8; cdr3_aa: ASSLATPGNNQPQH
j_call: TRBJ2-7; v_call: TRBV9; cdr3_aa: ASSLRTGKTYEQY
j_call: TRBJ1-6; v_call: TRBV10-2; cdr3_aa: ASSEGGSSPLH
j_call: TRBJ1-5; v_call: TRBV14; cdr3_aa: ARYPRQWGHQPQH
j_call: TRBJ1-1; v_call: TRBV7-9; cdr3_aa: ASSSTGPGHEAF
j_call: TRBJ2-3; v_call: TRBV6-1; cdr3_aa: ASSAWGPNSDTQY
j_call: TRBJ1-4; v_call: TRBV2; cdr3_aa: ASGGDRNNEKLF
j_call: TRBJ2-1; v_call: TRBV15; cdr3_aa: ATSRDGTSGKHEQF
j_call: TRBJ2-1; v_call: TRBV10-1; cdr3_aa: ASSAGTSGGGNEQF
j_call: TRBJ2-7; v_call: TRBV10-3; cdr3_aa: AISDLKYGSYEQY
j_call: TRBJ2-5; v_call: TRBV11-2; cdr3_aa: ASSLGGLETQY
j_call: TRBJ2-3; v_call: TRBV5-1; cdr3_aa: VSWRGTGEADTQY
j_call: TRBJ1-5; v_call: TRBV11-3; cdr3_aa: ASSPELRESGNQPQH
j_call: TRBJ2-1; v_call: TRBV4-1; cdr3_aa: ASSHQLNVAGRNNEQF
j_call: TRBJ2-7; v_call: TRBV7-9; cdr3_aa: ASSLKAGVSEQY
j_call: TRBJ2-2; v_call: TRBV10-2; cdr3_aa: ASSEDRAGELF
j_call: TRBJ2-5; v_call: TRBV19; cdr3_aa: ASSSTAAVGETQY
j_call: TRBJ2-2; v_call: TRBV29-1; cdr3_aa: SAVPGSGELF
j_call: TRBJ1-6; v_call: TRBV7-2; cdr3_aa: ASSYDRAYYSPLH
j_call: NA; v_call: TRBV7-2; cdr3_aa: ASSLFLAGGNYEQY
j_call: TRBJ2-7; v_call: TRBV29-1; cdr3_aa: SVEDHSLKAPYEQY
j_call: TRBJ2-5; v_call: TRBV2; cdr3_aa: ASSEGFQGKTQY
j_call: TRBJ1-1; v_call: TRBV2; cdr3_aa: ASSEAMATNTEAF
j_call: TRBJ1-4; v_call: TRBV5-1; cdr3_aa: ASSLDGTGEINEKLF